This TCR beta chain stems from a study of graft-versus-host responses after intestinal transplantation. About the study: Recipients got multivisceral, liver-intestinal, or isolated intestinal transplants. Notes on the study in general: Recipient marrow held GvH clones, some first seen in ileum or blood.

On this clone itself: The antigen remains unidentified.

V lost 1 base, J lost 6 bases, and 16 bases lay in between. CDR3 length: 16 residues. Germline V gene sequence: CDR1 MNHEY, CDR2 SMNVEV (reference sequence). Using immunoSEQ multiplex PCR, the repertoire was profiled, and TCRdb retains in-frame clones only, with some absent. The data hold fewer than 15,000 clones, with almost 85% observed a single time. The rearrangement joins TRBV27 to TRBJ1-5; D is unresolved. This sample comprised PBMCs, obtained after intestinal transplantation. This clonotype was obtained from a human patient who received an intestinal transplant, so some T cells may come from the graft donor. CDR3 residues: CASSLFMAGKGQPQHF. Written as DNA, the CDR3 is TGTGCCAGCAGTTTATTCATGGCGGGGAAAGGTCAGCCCCAGCATTTT.